This T cell receptor beta chain was retrieved from a study of cytomegalovirus exposure and HLA in healthy donors (dated by TCRdb to the late 2010s). About the study as a whole: According to an earlier analysis of a few hundred of the donors, about 179 million T cells yielded some 120 million unique TCR beta sequences and about 300 Gb of sequence data. An early release that covered 500 to 800 HLA-typed donors contained about 300 gigabases of sequencing data and tens of millions of unique TCR sequences. Among the roughly 410 genotyped donors, around 81% belonged to the genetic ancestry cluster associated with self-reported Caucasian donors. The aim of the study was to test whether cataloging public T cell receptors could identify signatures of past pathogen exposure. The study profiled the T cell repertoires of hundreds of subjects by immunosequencing and related them to cytomegalovirus serostatus. Besides the first cohort of 550 to 750 subjects, a separate validation cohort made up of over a hundred different subjects was used. To predict cytomegalovirus infection status, the study brought together high-throughput TCR immunosequencing, statistical association of individual TCRs with disease status, and machine learning. A later analysis re-analyzed previously published TCR beta repertoires from 600 to 850 donors and added high-resolution HLA genotyping to study TCR occurrence patterns. Rather than drawing on any new phenotypic data, the later analysis identified candidate immune exposures from TCR beta sequences and the way those sequences occurred across donors. An earlier analysis of 500 to 650 of the donors applied high-throughput TCR beta sequencing to assess whether each TCR beta V gene segment acted as functional or pseudogenic. Alongside the repertoire data, information on donor age, sex, ethnicity and CMV serostatus was compiled. A later genetic analysis took genome-wide SNP genotypes for about three fifths of the 666 donors and used that subset as a discovery cohort. Every discovery cohort repertoire had been produced on one sequencing platform. Both class I and class II loci were covered by HLA typing, at four-digit resolution. Typing coverage differed by locus: A, B, C, DRB1 and DQB1 were typed in about 620-640 donors, DQA1 in approximately 520, DPA1 in around 580, and DPB1 in 400 to 490. Roughly five DR-DQ haplotypes were treated as single units for association and clustering because of strong linkage in the cohort. Among 300 to 500 genotyped donors of the cohort, an average of around 240,000 unique TCR beta nucleotide sequences was sequenced per donor, of which approximately 18% were non-productive. What the study reported, not specific to this receptor: Because HLA typing was missing for some donors at each locus, association tests included only the typed subset. Linkage disequilibrium might explain the correlated functional status among segregating V segments, but an unknown experimental factor could not be ruled out. V-gene and J-gene trimming of TCR beta chains was associated with a missense DCLRE1C variant in a later genetic analysis, and the association was replicated in an independent cohort. In a later analysis, most CMV-associated TCR beta chains were found to appear HLA-restricted, with HLA associations seemingly driven largely by CMV exposure. For the cohort, immune exposure information was limited to CMV serostatus. A group of highly shared sequence variants was considered likely to be a technical artifact of the sequencing pipeline. According to a later genetic analysis, donors in an Asian-associated ancestry cluster had fewer N-insertions in productive TCRs than the roughly 670-donor mean. A later analysis found that HLA-associated TCR beta chains were more clonally expanded and had lower generation probabilities than equally common non-associated chains. Cytomegalovirus status was reported to be diagnosed by the classifier with high specificity and sensitivity in both the original and validation cohorts. The study gave a list of some 150 TCR beta chains associated with cytomegalovirus. The cohort was sequenced for TCR beta chains only, and without alpha or paired-chain data the features that could be detected were limited. A further reported finding was that TCR beta sequences accurately predicted the HLA-A and HLA-B alleles for most subjects in the first cohort. Some IMGT-functional V segments, including TRBV6-2 and TRBV6-3, could not be told apart with the 87-base-pair reads, so those segments were excluded. Strong co-occurrence of HLA alleles, especially DR and DQ, made assigning TCR associations to individual alleles difficult. In a later analysis, 16,951 TCR beta sequences were associated with specific HLA alleles at a false discovery rate of 0.05. Sequencing depth was assumed to be roughly uniform across donors in the presence/absence analyses, though that assumption may not hold. Around 16 rarely observed V segments, including chromosome 9 orphons, were excluded from the earlier analysis of almost 600 of the donors because counts were too low. In a later analysis, several top co-occurrence clusters were reported to appear linked to parvovirus B19, influenza, CMV and Epstein-Barr virus. A later analysis found that TCR association rates varied across HLA loci, with DRB1 alleles showing the most associated TCRs and HLA-C alleles the fewest. In vitro tests confirmed that a few of the cytomegalovirus-associated TCR beta chains recognize cytomegalovirus antigens. The authors suggested that the approach could potentially be extended to other disease states and immunological phenotypes. In an earlier analysis of around 500 of the donors, most TCR beta V segments appeared in productive rearrangements about 87% or about 30% of the time, broadly matching IMGT annotations. Most TCR sequences were observed very rarely across donors, whereas some public TCRs were present in many individuals.

The cohort was made up of roughly 670 healthy bone marrow donors. At the time of sampling, all cohort members were nominally healthy, though unrecorded immune exposures were likely present. The donor was CMV seropositive and belonged to the group of over 250 seropositive cohort members. A peripheral blood sample was collected from each donor, and TCR beta sequencing was performed on peripheral blood mononuclear cells. Genomic DNA extraction from the blood cell samples was performed with the Qiagen DNeasy Blood Extraction Kit. Receptor amplification or capture employed the immunoSEQ multiplex PCR assay. For the multiplex PCR, a mixture combining 60 forward primers for TCR Vbeta segments and 13 reverse primers for TCR Jbeta segments was used. The CDR3 region of rearranged TCR beta genes was amplified from genomic DNA by a multiplex PCR assay. The amplified TCR beta libraries were sequenced on the Illumina HiSeq System as 87-base-pair reads. From the authors' description of their analysis: A later analysis counted some 74 million unique TCR beta chains across the 700 or so repertoires, and some 11 million of these chains were shared by at least two donors. To remove PCR and sequencing errors, raw reads were error-corrected and collapsed into unique sequences using a nearest-neighbor algorithm that merged closely related sequences. Alignment of CDR3 sequences to IMGT reference sequences was used to assign V, D and J gene segments. Each retained sequence needed at least a six-nucleotide match to both a V gene segment and a J gene segment. Rearrangements were classified as productive when the CDR3 lacked stop codons and remained in frame with V and J, and all other rearrangements were classified as non-productive. Following IMGT convention, CDR3 was defined as the stretch from the second conserved V-encoded cysteine up to the conserved J-encoded phenylalanine. In an earlier analysis of 550 to 650 of the donors, sequences lacking an unambiguous match to a single V gene segment were excluded. In an earlier analysis of a few hundred of the donors, V segments were called functional above 56.7% productive rearrangements and were called segregating when the between-donor standard deviation exceeded 5%. A statistical classification framework was developed to diagnose cytomegalovirus status using the catalog of TCR beta chain sequences. V and J gene assignment, in a later analysis, came from comparing TCR nucleotide sequences with IMGT/GENE-DB human TR gene sequences. A later analysis assigned CDR3 sequences and most-parsimonious VDJ recombination scenarios with the TCRdist pipeline. A later analysis defined each TCR beta chain by its CDR3 amino acid sequence plus V-gene family, and excluded reads lacking a unique V-gene family. To address suspected cross-contamination and a sequencing artifact, a later analysis removed approximately 600 highly shared, low-generation-probability nucleotide sequences. In a later analysis, a clonal expansion index for each public chain was calculated from normalized within-repertoire ranks of inferred template counts. In a later analysis, generation probabilities were computed with a VDJ recombination model fitted to out-of-frame rearrangements, and the resulting probabilities were checked against IGoR. Hypergeometric tests were used in a later analysis to score TCR-TCR, TCR-HLA and TCR-CMV co-occurrence, with a repertoire-size bias correction applied to the TCR pairs. A later analysis estimated false discovery rates by permuting HLA or CMV assignments 20 times. A later analysis grouped co-occurring TCRs with DBSCAN, adding TCRdist sequence similarity when clustering within HLA-allele-positive subsets. Repertoires with fewer than 30,000 or more than 120,000 public chains, plus five repertoires with anomalous nucleotide sharing, were excluded from co-occurrence clustering. This is the immuneACCESS table as TCRdb keeps it, with only in-frame sequences that have V and J called. A part of the clones is gone; compared with another copy, unresolved V genes explain less than half, and the rest is unexplained. That table supplies the V and J calls and clone size; D and trimming were determined from the DNA. In all, the sample holds about 83,000 clones, and under 80% of those were seen once. Almost 6% of the sample is in the top ten clones.

The CDR3, cysteine through phenylalanine, is 15 amino acids long. Of all the DNA, just the CDR3 is kept, 45 bases in frame from base 1. After removal of 5 bases from V and 5 bases from J, the junction retains 10 bases not matched to a gene. CDR1 SGHTS and CDR2 YDEGEE were looked up in the germline V gene. This clone was counted a few times. No cognate antigen has been identified for it. No base qualities exist here, and no much larger clone lies one base off it. The TCR sequence derives from a man aged 18 to 29 in good health and CMV-seropositive. The V and J genes are TRBV5-8 and TRBJ2-1; TRBD2 aligns with 7 central bases. Material: PBMCs. The nucleotide sequence reads TGTGCCAGCAGTACGAAGCGGGACCGCGACAATGAGCAGTTCTTC. It codes for CASSTKRDRDNEQFF.